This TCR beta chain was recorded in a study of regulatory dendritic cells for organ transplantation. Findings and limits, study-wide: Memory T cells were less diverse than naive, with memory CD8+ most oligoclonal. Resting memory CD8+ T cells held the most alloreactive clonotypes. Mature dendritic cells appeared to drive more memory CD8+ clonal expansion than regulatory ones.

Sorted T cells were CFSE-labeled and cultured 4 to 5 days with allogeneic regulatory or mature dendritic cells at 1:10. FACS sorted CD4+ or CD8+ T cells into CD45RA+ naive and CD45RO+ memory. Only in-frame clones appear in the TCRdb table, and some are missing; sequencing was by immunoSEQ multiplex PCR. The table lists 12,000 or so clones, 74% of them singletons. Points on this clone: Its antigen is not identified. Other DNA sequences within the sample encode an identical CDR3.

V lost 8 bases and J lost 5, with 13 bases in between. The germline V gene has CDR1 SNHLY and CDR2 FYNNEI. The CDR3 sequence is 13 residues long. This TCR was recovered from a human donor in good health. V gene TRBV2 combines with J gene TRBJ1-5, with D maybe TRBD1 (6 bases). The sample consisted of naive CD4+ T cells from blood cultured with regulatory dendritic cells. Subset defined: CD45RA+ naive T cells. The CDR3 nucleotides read TGTGCCAGCGGGGTGGGGGCGGATCAGCCCCAGCATTTT. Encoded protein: CASGVGADQPQHF.